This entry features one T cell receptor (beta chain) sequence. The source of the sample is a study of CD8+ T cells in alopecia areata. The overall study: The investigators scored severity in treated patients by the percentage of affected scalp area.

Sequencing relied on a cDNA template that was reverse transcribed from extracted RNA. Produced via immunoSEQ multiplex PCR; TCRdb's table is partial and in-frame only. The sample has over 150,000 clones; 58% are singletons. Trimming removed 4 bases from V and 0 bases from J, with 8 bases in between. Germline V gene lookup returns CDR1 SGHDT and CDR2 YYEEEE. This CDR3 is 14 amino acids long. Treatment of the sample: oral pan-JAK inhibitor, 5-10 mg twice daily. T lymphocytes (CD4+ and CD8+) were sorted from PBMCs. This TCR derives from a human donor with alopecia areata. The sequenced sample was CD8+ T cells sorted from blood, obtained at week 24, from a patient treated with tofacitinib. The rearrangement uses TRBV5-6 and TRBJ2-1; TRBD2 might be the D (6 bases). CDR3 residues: CASSPGSSYNEQFF. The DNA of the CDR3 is TGTGCCAGCAGCCCCGGGAGCTCCTACAATGAGCAGTTCTTC.